The present T cell receptor beta chain was sequenced within a study of T cell responses to AZD1222 COVID-19 vaccine. As concerns this clone: Its antigen is undetermined.

The table came from immunoSEQ multiplex PCR; TCRdb's copy has only in-frame clones and leaves some out. This sample has tens of thousands of clones; around 90% occur once, and the top ten carry roughly 4.8%. Findings and limits, study-wide: The CD4 TCRs associated with vaccination extended across spike and predominated at 160-218 and 743-854.

The germline V gene encodes CDR1 MDHEN and CDR2 SYDVKM. The CDR3 covers 12 residues. Trimming took 8 bases from V and 3 from J, leaving 8 bases between them. This receptor was obtained from an adult in good health. The rearrangement uses TRBV28 and TRBJ1-5; a possible D gene is TRBD1 (6 bases). The material was peripheral blood, obtained on day 0 of MenACWY control vaccination. CDR3 amino acids: CASGGHNQPQHF. In DNA form, the CDR3 reads TGTGCCAGCGGGGGCCACAATCAGCCCCAGCATTTT.